This TCR beta chain was recovered during a study of shared clonotypes between healthy human individuals. Only CD45RO-negative cells positively selected for CCR7 counted as naive CD8 cells, so terminally differentiated effector memory CD45RA+ cells were excluded. The healthy adult donors were HIV-negative and reported no recent acute infections or vaccinations. Germline CDR1 and CDR2: SGDLS and YYNGEE. Trimming took off 6 bases at V and 0 bases at J, with 9 bases between the two ends. The CDR3 covers 13 residues. The protocol was immunoSEQ multiplex PCR, while the TCRdb copy is restricted to in-frame clones and leaves out a portion. Among around 2.1 million clones listed, approximately 94% were seen once.

This TCR came from a man aged 18 to 30 in good health. Some clones in this sample may be carry-over from other donors' samples. J is TRBJ1-1 and V is TRBV9, with a tentative D call TRBD1 (5 bases). The sequenced sample consisted of naive CD8+ T cells from PBMCs. The CDR3 nucleotides are TGTGCCAGCAACGAGGGGATGAACACTGAAGCTTTCTTT. Translated: CASNEGMNTEAFF.